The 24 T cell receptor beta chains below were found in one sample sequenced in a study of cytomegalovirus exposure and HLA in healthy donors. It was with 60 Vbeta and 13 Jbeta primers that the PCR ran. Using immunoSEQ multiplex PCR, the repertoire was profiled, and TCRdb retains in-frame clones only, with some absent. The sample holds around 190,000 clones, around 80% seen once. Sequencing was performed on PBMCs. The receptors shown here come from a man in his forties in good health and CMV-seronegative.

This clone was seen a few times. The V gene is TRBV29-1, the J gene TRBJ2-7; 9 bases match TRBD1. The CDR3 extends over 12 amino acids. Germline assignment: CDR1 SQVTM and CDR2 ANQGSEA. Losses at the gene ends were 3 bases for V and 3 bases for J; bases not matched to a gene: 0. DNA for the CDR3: TGCAGCGTTGAGACAGGGGGCTACGAGCAGTACTTC. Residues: CSVETGGYEQYF.

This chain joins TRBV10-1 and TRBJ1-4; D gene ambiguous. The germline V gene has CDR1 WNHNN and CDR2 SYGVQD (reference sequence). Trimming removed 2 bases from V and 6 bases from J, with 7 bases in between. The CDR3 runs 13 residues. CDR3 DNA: TGCGCCAGCAGTGAGGGTCGGGATGAAAAACTGTTTTTT. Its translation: CASSEGRDEKLFF.

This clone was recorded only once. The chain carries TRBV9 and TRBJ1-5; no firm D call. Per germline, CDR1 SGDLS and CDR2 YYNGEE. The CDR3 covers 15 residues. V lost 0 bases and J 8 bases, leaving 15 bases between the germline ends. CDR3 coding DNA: TGTGCCAGCAGCGTAGGCTGGCAGGTCCTCGAGCCCCAGCATTTT. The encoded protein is CASSVGWQVLEPQHF.

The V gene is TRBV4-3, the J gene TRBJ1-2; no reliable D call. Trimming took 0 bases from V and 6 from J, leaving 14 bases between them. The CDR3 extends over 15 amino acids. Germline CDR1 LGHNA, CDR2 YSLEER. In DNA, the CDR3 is TGCGCCAGCAGCCAAGATGACTCCCGAGGCGATGGCTACACCTTC. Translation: CASSQDDSRGDGYTF.

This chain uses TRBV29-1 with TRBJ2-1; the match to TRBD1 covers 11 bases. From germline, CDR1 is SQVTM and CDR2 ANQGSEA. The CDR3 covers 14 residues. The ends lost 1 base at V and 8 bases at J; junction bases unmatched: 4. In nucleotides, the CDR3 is TGCAGCGTTGAAGTTTGGACAGGGGGCGATGAGCAGTTCTTC. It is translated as CSVEVWTGGDEQFF.

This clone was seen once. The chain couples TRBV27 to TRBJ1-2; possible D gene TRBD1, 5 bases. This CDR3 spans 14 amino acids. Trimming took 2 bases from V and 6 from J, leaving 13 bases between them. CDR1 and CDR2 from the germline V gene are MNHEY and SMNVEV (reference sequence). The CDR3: CASSLGGGLNGYTF. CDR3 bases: TGTGCCAGCAGTTTAGGGGGGGGACTTAATGGCTACACCTTC.

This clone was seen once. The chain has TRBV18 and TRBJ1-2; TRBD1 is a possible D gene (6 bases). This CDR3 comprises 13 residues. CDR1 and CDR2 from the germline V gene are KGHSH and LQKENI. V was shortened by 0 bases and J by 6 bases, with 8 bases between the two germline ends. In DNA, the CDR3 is TGTGCCAGCTCACCACCGTCAGGGGATGGCTACACCTTC. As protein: CASSPPSGDGYTF.

The CDR3 nucleotides are TGCAGCGTTGAACCCCCTAACCAAGAGACCCAGTACTTC. Translated, it gives CSVEPPNQETQYF. The V call is TRBV29-1, the J call TRBJ2-5; D ambiguous. Trimming cost V 2 bases and J 0 bases, with 7 bases left between them. The length of the CDR3 is 13 residues. Germline-derived CDR1 and CDR2 are SQVTM and ANQGSEA.

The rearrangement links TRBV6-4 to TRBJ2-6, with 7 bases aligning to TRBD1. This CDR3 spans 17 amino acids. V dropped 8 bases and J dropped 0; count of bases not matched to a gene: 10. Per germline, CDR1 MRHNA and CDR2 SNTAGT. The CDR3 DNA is TGTGCCAGCTCAGTTGAGGGGGCTACCTCTGGGGCCAACGTCCTGACTTTC. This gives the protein CASSVEGATSGANVLTF.

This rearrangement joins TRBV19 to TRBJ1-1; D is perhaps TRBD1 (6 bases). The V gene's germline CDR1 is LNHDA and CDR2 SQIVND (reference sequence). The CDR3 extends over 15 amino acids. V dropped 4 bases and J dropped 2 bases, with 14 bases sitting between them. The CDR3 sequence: CASSTPAGVNTEAFF. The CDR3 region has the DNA TGTGCCAGTAGTACGCCGGCAGGGGTTAACACTGAAGCTTTCTTT.

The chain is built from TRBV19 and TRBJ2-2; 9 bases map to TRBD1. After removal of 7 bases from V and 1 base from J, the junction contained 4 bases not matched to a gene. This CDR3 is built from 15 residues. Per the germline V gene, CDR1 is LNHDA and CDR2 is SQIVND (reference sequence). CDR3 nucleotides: TGTGCCAGTAAGGTGGACAGGGGGAACACCGGGGAGCTGTTTTTT. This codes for CASKVDRGNTGELFF.

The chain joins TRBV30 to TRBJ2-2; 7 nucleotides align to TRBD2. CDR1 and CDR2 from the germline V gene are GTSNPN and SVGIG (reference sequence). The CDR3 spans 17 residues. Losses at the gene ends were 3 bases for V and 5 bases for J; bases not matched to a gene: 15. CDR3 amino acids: CAWRRVRLPGGTGELFF. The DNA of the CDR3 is TGTGCCTGGAGGCGGGTTAGGCTGCCCGGGGGGACCGGGGAGCTGTTTTTT. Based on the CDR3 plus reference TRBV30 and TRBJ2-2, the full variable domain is SQTIHQWPATLVQPVGSPLSLECTVEGTSNPNLYWYRQAAGRGLQLLFYSVGIGQISSEVPQNLSASRPQDRQFILSSKKLLLSDSGFYLCAWRRVRLPGGTGELFFGEGSRLTVL.

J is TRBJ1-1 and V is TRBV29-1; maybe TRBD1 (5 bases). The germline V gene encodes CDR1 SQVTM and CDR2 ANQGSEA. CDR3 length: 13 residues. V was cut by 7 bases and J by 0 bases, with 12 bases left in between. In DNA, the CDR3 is TGCAGCGGTGGGACTAGTATGAACACTGAAGCTTTCTTT. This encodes CSGGTSMNTEAFF. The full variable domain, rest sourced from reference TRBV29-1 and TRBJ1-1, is SAVISQKPSRDICQRGTSLTIQCQVDSQVTMMFWYRQQPGQSLTLIATANQGSEATYESGFVIDKFPISRPNLTFSTLTVSNMSPEDSSIYLCSGGTSMNTEAFFGQGTRLTVV.

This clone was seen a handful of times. The DNA for the CDR3 is TGTGCCAGCAGCTTCCGGACTAGCGGACCCCCAGAGCAGTTCTTC. Translation gives CASSFRTSGPPEQFF. The gene calls are TRBV7-2 and TRBJ2-1, with 10 bases identical to TRBD2. V gave up 3 bases and J gave up 10 bases; unmatched junction bases: 9. Germline V gene data show CDR1 as SGHTA and CDR2 as FQGNSA. The CDR3 consists of 15 residues.

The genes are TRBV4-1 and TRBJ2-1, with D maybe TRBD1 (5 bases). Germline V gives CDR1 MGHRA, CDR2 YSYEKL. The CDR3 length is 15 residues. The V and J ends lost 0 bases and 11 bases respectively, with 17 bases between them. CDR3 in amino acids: CASSQDTTAARKQFF. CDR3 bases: TGCGCCAGCAGCCAAGATACGACAGCAGCAAGGAAGCAGTTCTTC.

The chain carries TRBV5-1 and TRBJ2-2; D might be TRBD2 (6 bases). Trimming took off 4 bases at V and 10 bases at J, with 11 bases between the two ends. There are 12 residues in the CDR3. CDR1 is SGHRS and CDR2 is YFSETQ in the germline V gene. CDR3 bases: TGCGCCAGCAGCGGAGGGGAATTGGAGCTGTTTTTT. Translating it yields CASSGGELELFF.

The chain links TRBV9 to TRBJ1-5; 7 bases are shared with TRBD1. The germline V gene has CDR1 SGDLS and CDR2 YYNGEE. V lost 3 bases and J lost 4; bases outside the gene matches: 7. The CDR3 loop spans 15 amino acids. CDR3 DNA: TGTGCCAGCAGCGCCGGGGACAGAGCAAATCAGCCCCAGCATTTT. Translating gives CASSAGDRANQPQHF.

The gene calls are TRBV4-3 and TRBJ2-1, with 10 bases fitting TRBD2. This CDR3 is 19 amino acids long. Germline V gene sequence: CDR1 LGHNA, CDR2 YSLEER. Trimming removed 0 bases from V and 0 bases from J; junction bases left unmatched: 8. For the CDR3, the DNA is TGCGCCAGCAGCCAAGAGCTAGCGGGGGTAATAAGCTCCTACAATGAGCAGTTCTTC. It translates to CASSQELAGVISSYNEQFF.

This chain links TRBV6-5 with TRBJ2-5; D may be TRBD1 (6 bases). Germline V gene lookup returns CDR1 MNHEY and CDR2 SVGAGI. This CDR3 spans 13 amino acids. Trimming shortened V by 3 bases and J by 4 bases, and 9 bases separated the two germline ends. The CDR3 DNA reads TGTGCCAGCAGTTATCAGGGGAGAGAGACCCAGTACTTC. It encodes CASSYQGRETQYF.

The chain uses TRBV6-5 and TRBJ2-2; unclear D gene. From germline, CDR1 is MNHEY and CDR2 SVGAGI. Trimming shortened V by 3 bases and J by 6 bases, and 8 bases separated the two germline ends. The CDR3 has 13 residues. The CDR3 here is CASSYYNAGELFF. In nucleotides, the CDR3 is TGTGCCAGCAGTTATTACAACGCCGGGGAGCTGTTTTTT.

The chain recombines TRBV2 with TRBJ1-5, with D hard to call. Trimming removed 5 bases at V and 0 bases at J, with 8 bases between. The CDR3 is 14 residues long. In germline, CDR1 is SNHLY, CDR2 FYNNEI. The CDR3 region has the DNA TGTGCCAGCAGTCTAATGTATAGCAATCAGCCCCAGCATTTT. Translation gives CASSLMYSNQPQHF.

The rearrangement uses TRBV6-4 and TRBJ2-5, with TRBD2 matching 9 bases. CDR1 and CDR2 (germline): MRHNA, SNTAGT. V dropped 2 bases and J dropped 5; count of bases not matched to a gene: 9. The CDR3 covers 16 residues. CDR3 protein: CASSDETSGSGETQYF. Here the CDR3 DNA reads TGTGCCAGCAGTGACGAGACTAGCGGTTCAGGGGAGACCCAGTACTTC.

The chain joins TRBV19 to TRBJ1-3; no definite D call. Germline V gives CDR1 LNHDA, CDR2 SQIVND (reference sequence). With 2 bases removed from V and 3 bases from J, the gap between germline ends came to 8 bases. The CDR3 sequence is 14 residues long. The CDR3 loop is CASSIRGNGNTIYF. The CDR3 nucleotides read TGTGCCAGTAGTATACGGGGTAATGGAAACACCATATATTTT.

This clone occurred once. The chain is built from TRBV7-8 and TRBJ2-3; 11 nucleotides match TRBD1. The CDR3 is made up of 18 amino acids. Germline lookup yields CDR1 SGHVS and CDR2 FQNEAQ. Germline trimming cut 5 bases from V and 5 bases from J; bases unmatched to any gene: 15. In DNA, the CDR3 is TGTGCCAGCAGCCTCCAGGACAGGGGGCGCAGGTCGGTAGATACGCAGTATTTT. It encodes CASSLQDRGRRSVDTQYF.